Listed below are T cell receptor beta chains from one sample, sequenced in a study of metastatic and nonmetastatic thyroid tumors. MiXCR was used by TCRdb to re-call the PCR reads. This sample has 15,000 to 25,000 clones, with about 25% found just once. The sequenced material came from blood. The receptors originated from a male donor with papillary thyroid cancer or a benign thyroid nodule (not recorded which). Some clones in this sample may be carry-over from other donors' samples. Each CDR3 is given with its conserved first and last residue. D genes are given only for firm matches. Clone sizes are given selectively: once, few, many, or a class where the clone is expanded.

. | TRBJ2-6 | many | TRBV11-2 | TGTGCCAGCAGTACGTATGGGGCCAACGTCCTGACTTTC | CASSTYGANVLTF
. | TRBJ1-2 | . | TRBV20-1 | TGCAGTGCTCCTCGTGTAGGGGGTGACTATGGCTACACCTTC | CSAPRVGGDYGYTF
. | TRBJ2-1 | . | TRBV7-6 | TGTGCCAGCAGCTTAGTTTGGGAGGCCTCCTACAATGAGCAGTTCTTC | CASSLVWEASYNEQFF
TRBD2 | TRBJ2-3 | few | TRBV27 | TGTGCCATCCCCGCGGTATCCGAGACTAGCGAGAGCACAGATACGCAGTATTTT | CAIPAVSETSESTDTQYF
. | TRBJ2-2 | . | TRBV19 | TGTGCCAGTAGTATAACTAAGAACACCGGGGAGCTGTTTTTT | CASSITKNTGELFF
. | TRBJ1-5 | few | TRBV19 | TGTGCCAGTAGTATCCAGGGTGATCAGCCCCAGCATTTT | CASSIQGDQPQHF
. | TRBJ2-6 | medium-sized | TRBV11-2 | TGTGCCAGCAGCCCCCTTTGGAGGGGTGGGGCCAACGTCCTGACTTTC | CASSPLWRGGANVLTF
. | TRBJ1-2 | . | TRBV6-2/TRBV6-3 | TGTGCCAGCAGTTACGGAACAGGGAATACCTATGGCTACACCTTC | CASSYGTGNTYGYTF
TRBD2 | TRBJ2-7 | medium-sized | TRBV20-1 | TGCAGTGCTGCTGGTACGACTAGCGGGAGGTTTTCCTACGAGCAGTACTTC | CSAAGTTSGRFSYEQYF
. | TRBJ1-1 | . | TRBV5-1 | TGCGCCAGCAGCTTGGAGGGGGGGGCGAACACTGAAGCTTTCTTT | CASSLEGGANTEAFF
. | TRBJ2-2 | many | TRBV9 | TGCGCCAGCAGCGTAGTGAGCGGGAACACCGGGGAGCTGTTTTTT | CASSVVSGNTGELFF
. | TRBJ1-3 | many | TRBV11-2 | TGTGCCAGCAGCTTAGGGACCGCAGGAAACACCATATATTTT | CASSLGTAGNTIYF
. | TRBJ2-5 | few | TRBV25-1 | TGTGCCAGCAGTGGGGAAGAGACCCAGTACTTC | CASSGEETQYF
. | TRBJ1-5 | medium-sized | TRBV3-1 | TGTGCCAGCAGCCTACCGGGAGGCCAGCCCCAGCATTTT | CASSLPGGQPQHF
TRBD2 | TRBJ2-7 | medium-sized | TRBV12-3/TRBV12-4 | TGTGCCAGCAGTTTAGGGACTAGCGGGGAGAGCTCCTACGAGCAGTACTTC | CASSLGTSGESSYEQYF
TRBD2 | TRBJ2-7 | many | TRBV28 | TGTGCCAGCAGTTCGGGGGGGGGGGCCCGAGCCTACGAGCAGTACTTC | CASSSGGGARAYEQYF
TRBD2 | TRBJ2-7 | medium-sized | TRBV7-9 | TGTGCCAGCAGCTTCGGGACTAGCGGGGGTGTGTTTTACGAGCAGTACTTC | CASSFGTSGGVFYEQYF
. | TRBJ1-1 | many | TRBV6-1 | TGTGCCAGCAGGAGGTCGGACACTGAAGCTTTCTTT | CASRRSDTEAFF
. | TRBJ2-7 | . | TRBV4-2 | TGTGCCAGCAGCCAAGTATCCAAGAACGAGCAGTACTTC | CASSQVSKNEQYF
TRBD1 | TRBJ1-4 | . | TRBV3-1 | TGTGCCAGCAGCTACGGACAGGGAAAAGAAAAACTGTTTTTT | CASSYGQGKEKLFF
TRBD2 | TRBJ2-1 | . | TRBV11-2 | TGTGCCAGCAGCACACAACCGGGACTAGCTTCCTACAATGAGCAGTTCTTC | CASSTQPGLASYNEQFF
. | TRBJ1-6 | medium-sized | TRBV5-6 | TGTGCCAGCAGCTCGGCCCGCCGAGGTTCACCCCTCCACTTT | CASSSARRGSPLHF
. | TRBJ2-7 | . | TRBV20-1 | TGCAGTGCTAGGGCCCCCGTGACAGGTCACCAGGAGTACTTC | CSARAPVTGHQEYF
. | TRBJ2-3 | many | TRBV11-3 | TGTGCCAGCAGCTCGACGACAGATACGCAGTATTTT | CASSSTTDTQYF
. | TRBJ2-5 | . | TRBV4-3 | TGCGCCAGCAGCCCCAGGGACAAGGAGACCCAGTACTTC | CASSPRDKETQYF
. | TRBJ2-7 | few | TRBV27 | TGTGCCAGCAGTTTACAACCACCTTCTAGCGACCCCTCCTACGAGCAGTACTTC | CASSLQPPSSDPSYEQYF
. | TRBJ2-6 | . | TRBV27 | TGTGCCAGCCGCCGGGACTTTCAATCTGGGGCCAACGTCCTGACTTTC | CASRRDFQSGANVLTF
TRBD2 | TRBJ2-7 | many | TRBV19 | TGTGCCAGTAGTACCCCACAGCGGGAAACGGCGTACGAGCAGTACTTC | CASSTPQRETAYEQYF
. | TRBJ2-7 | . | TRBV6-2/TRBV6-3 | TGTGCCAGCAGTCACGGGACGACCTACGAGCAGTACTTC | CASSHGTTYEQYF
. | TRBJ2-5 | . | TRBV6-6 | TGTGCCAGCAGTTACTCCGGGGGTCCAATACAAGAGACCCAGTACTTC | CASSYSGGPIQETQYF
. | TRBJ2-2 | . | TRBV7-3 | TGTGCCAGCAGACGGACTAAAGACACCGGGGAGCTGTTTTTT | CASRRTKDTGELFF
. | TRBJ2-3 | . | TRBV20-1 | TGCAGTGCTAGAGGAGGAAGCACAAATACTCAGTATTTT | CSARGGSTNTQYF
TRBD2 | TRBJ2-3 | . | TRBV2 | TGTGCCAGCAGTGCCCAGACTAGCGGGATAGATACGCAGTATTTT | CASSAQTSGIDTQYF
TRBD1 | TRBJ2-7 | medium-sized | TRBV10-2 | TGCGCCAGCAGTACAAATCGCGACAGGGGCTACGAGCAGTACTTC | CASSTNRDRGYEQYF
. | TRBJ1-5 | few | TRBV6-1 | TGTGCCAGCAAGGACCGTCCCCTGCAGCCCCAGCATTTT | CASKDRPLQPQHF
. | TRBJ1-3 | . | TRBV19 | TGTGCCAGTAGTATGACCCACAGGGATAACACCATATATTTT | CASSMTHRDNTIYF
. | TRBJ2-1 | medium-sized | TRBV11-2 | TGTGCCAGTCTCGCCGGGGAGAGCTCCTACAATGAGCAGTTCTTC | CASLAGESSYNEQFF
. | TRBJ1-4 | many | TRBV7-2 | TGTGCCAGCAGCCTAATGGCTGCAACTAATGAAAAACTGTTTTTT | CASSLMAATNEKLFF
TRBD1 | TRBJ1-1 | . | TRBV5-1 | TGCGCCAGCAGCCCGAGGGACAGAGAGAACACTGAAGCTTTCTTT | CASSPRDRENTEAFF
TRBD2 | TRBJ2-7 | . | TRBV19 | TGTGCCAGTAGTAGTTCGGCGCGGGGGGCCTCCTCCTACGAGCAGTACTTC | CASSSSARGASSYEQYF
TRBD1 | TRBJ2-3 | once | TRBV11-1 | TGTGCCAGCAGTCCCGGACAGGGGGCTTTGTCAGATACGCAGTATTTT | CASSPGQGALSDTQYF